This is a list of T cell receptor beta chains from one sample in a study of blood T cell repertoires in COVID-19. This table comes from immunoSEQ multiplex PCR, and its TCRdb copy is limited to in-frame clones, with some not included. The data contain around 67,000 clones, 80% to 90% of them singletons. Sequenced: peripheral blood. The receptors shown here come from a human donor in a cohort sampled during active COVID-19. Both conserved end residues are part of each CDR3. Fields, in order: D gene, clone size, V gene, J gene, CDR3 protein, CDR3 DNA. D genes are given only for firm matches. Clone size is not always given. Where it is, it says once, few, many or a class for expanded clones.

TRBD2,.,TRBV3-1/TRBV3-2,TRBJ2-5,CASSSGDAGWSGVKGETQYF,TGTGCCAGCAGCTCGGGGGACGCCGGGTGGAGCGGGGTAAAGGGGGAGACCCAGTACTTC
TRBD2,.,TRBV7-3,TRBJ2-3,CASSLSRDYTENTQYF,TGTGCCAGCAGCTTGAGTCGGGACTATACGGAGAATACGCAGTATTTT
.,.,TRBV15,TRBJ2-1,CATRDIAALDNEQFF,TGTGCCACCAGAGATATAGCGGCCCTTGACAATGAGCAGTTCTTC
.,.,TRBV29-1,TRBJ2-6,CSVEPPGAGANVLTF,TGCAGCGTTGAACCCCCCGGAGCTGGGGCCAACGTCCTGACTTTC
.,.,TRBV5-1,TRBJ2-7,CASAQGFPYEQYF,TGCGCCAGCGCCCAGGGGTTCCCCTACGAGCAGTACTTC
.,few,TRBV6-5,TRBJ1-1,CASSWNQATEAFF,TGTGCCAGCAGTTGGAACCAGGCCACTGAAGCTTTCTTT
TRBD2,once,TRBV18,TRBJ2-2,CASSPPGLAGTGELFF,TGTGCCAGCTCACCACCTGGACTAGCGGGCACCGGGGAGCTGTTTTTT
TRBD2,.,TRBV4-3,TRBJ2-1,CASSQWVAGASEQFF,TGCGCCAGCAGCCAATGGGTAGCGGGAGCGTCTGAGCAGTTCTTC
.,.,TRBV6-5,TRBJ2-1,CASTTKGVGEQFF,TGTGCCAGCACCACGAAAGGGGTTGGCGAGCAGTTCTTC
TRBD2,few,TRBV28,TRBJ2-1,CASRLPGLADSNEQFF,TGTGCCAGCAGACTCCCGGGACTAGCGGATTCGAATGAGCAGTTCTTC
TRBD2,few,TRBV7-2,TRBJ2-2,CASRGTSGTGSGELFF,TGTGCCAGCAGGGGGACTAGCGGGACGGGATCCGGGGAGCTGTTTTTT
.,.,TRBV28,TRBJ2-3,CASSLGAGVDTQYF,TGTGCCAGCAGTTTAGGGGCAGGGGTGGATACGCAGTATTTT
TRBD2,.,TRBV6-5,TRBJ2-5,CASRPGLAGGTQYF,TGTGCCAGCCGCCCGGGACTAGCGGGAGGTACCCAGTACTTC
TRBD1,.,TRBV19,TRBJ2-4,CASSIQGARAEPAKNIQYF,TGTGCCAGTAGTATCCAGGGGGCGCGGGCGGAGCCTGCCAAAAACATTCAGTACTTC
TRBD2,.,TRBV5-4,TRBJ2-5,CASSLGTSGLQETQYF,TGTGCCAGCAGCCTCGGGACTAGCGGACTACAAGAGACCCAGTACTTC
TRBD1,.,TRBV12-3/TRBV12-4,TRBJ2-5,CASSTTGGTQYF,TGTGCCAGCAGTACTACAGGGGGGACCCAGTACTTC
TRBD2,.,TRBV10-3,TRBJ2-1,CAISESMWTSGSNEQFF,TGTGCCATCAGTGAGTCGATGTGGACTAGCGGTTCTAATGAGCAGTTCTTC
TRBD1,few,TRBV6-2/TRBV6-3,TRBJ1-5,CASSRNRGWGNQPQHF,TGTGCCAGCAGTAGGAACAGGGGTTGGGGCAATCAGCCCCAGCATTTT
TRBD2,.,TRBV7-6,TRBJ2-1,CASSLSLAGVFYNEQFF,TGTGCCAGCAGCTTATCCCTAGCGGGAGTTTTTTACAATGAGCAGTTCTTC
TRBD1,.,TRBV4-3,TRBJ2-7,CASSQDEGGTGSYEQYF,TGCGCCAGCAGCCAAGATGAGGGGGGGACAGGGTCCTACGAGCAGTACTTC
TRBD2,.,TRBV6-2/TRBV6-3,TRBJ2-2,CASSPSGLGTGELFF,TGTGCCAGCAGCCCTAGCGGACTCGGCACCGGGGAGCTGTTTTTT
.,few,TRBV28,TRBJ2-1,CASSFSGGEQFF,TGTGCCAGCAGTTTCTCGGGGGGCGAGCAGTTCTTC
.,.,TRBV3-1/TRBV3-2,TRBJ2-1,CASSQDPLRESYNEQFF,TGTGCCAGCAGCCAAGATCCCCTACGGGAGTCCTACAATGAGCAGTTCTTC
.,.,TRBV5-8,TRBJ2-2,CASSFQLTGELFF,TGTGCCAGCAGCTTTCAACTGACCGGGGAGCTGTTTTTT
TRBD1,.,TRBV24-1,TRBJ1-3,CAIRPPTGVYTIYF,TGTGCCATCCGGCCCCCTACAGGGGTTTACACCATATATTTT
.,.,TRBV2,TRBJ1-6,CASNGGETSPLHF,TGTGCCAGCAATGGTGGGGAGACTTCACCCCTCCACTTT
.,.,TRBV18,TRBJ2-7,CASSPGDSRGQYF,TGTGCCAGCTCACCAGGTGATAGCCGGGGGCAGTACTTC
.,.,TRBV11-2,TRBJ2-5,CATSGGQETQYF,TGTGCTACCTCAGGGGGGCAAGAGACCCAGTACTTC
TRBD2,few,TRBV2,TRBJ2-3,CASSAREVDTQYF,TGTGCCAGCAGTGCGCGGGAGGTTGATACGCAGTATTTT
TRBD1,.,TRBV13,TRBJ2-7,CASSFTQGSPYEQYF,TGTGCCAGCAGCTTTACACAGGGGTCCCCCTACGAGCAGTACTTC
TRBD2,.,TRBV7-2,TRBJ2-5,CASSMQAGTSGRETQYF,TGTGCCAGCAGCATGCAGGCCGGGACTAGCGGGCGGGAGACCCAGTACTTC
.,.,TRBV2,TRBJ2-1,CASSLFRDSSSEQFF,TGTGCCAGCAGCTTATTCCGGGACTCTTCATCCGAGCAGTTCTTC
.,.,TRBV14,TRBJ1-2,CASTPGQGSYGYTF,TGTGCCAGCACCCCGGGGCAGGGGTCCTATGGCTACACCTTC
.,.,TRBV5-1,TRBJ2-7,CASSSTAFNSYEQYF,TGCGCCAGCAGCTCTACAGCCTTCAATTCCTACGAGCAGTACTTC
.,.,TRBV19,TRBJ2-7,CASSHATGYEQYF,TGTGCCAGTAGTCATGCCACAGGTTACGAGCAGTACTTC
.,.,TRBV5-8,TRBJ1-2,CASSFRQLDGYTF,TGTGCCAGCAGCTTCCGACAGCTAGATGGCTACACCTTC
.,once,TRBV7-3,TRBJ1-1,CASSSHGGGNTEAFF,TGTGCCAGCAGCTCTCATGGGGGAGGGAACACTGAAGCTTTCTTT
.,.,TRBV9,TRBJ2-5,CASSEENQETQYF,TGTGCCAGCTCAGAGGAGAACCAAGAGACCCAGTACTTC
TRBD2,.,TRBV27,TRBJ2-3,CASTRAGLTDTQYF,TGTGCCAGCACCAGAGCGGGGCTCACAGATACGCAGTATTTT
.,.,TRBV4-1,TRBJ2-3,CASSRQGITDTQYF,TGCGCCAGCAGCAGGCAGGGGATCACAGATACGCAGTATTTT
.,.,TRBV19,TRBJ2-3,CASSFRVGTDTQYF,TGTGCCAGTAGTTTCAGGGTTGGCACAGATACGCAGTATTTT
TRBD2,.,TRBV29-1,TRBJ2-2,CSVSGSPTGELFF,TGCAGCGTTAGCGGGAGTCCCACCGGGGAGCTGTTTTTT
.,many,TRBV6-2/TRBV6-3,TRBJ1-2,CASSYLQGTYGYTF,TGTGCCAGCAGTTATCTCCAGGGGACCTATGGCTACACCTTC
.,.,TRBV25-1,TRBJ2-7,CASSEPHLYEQYF,TGTGCCAGCAGTGAACCACACCTCTACGAGCAGTACTTC
.,.,TRBV30,TRBJ1-1,CAWSRTETVSVGAFF,TGTGCCTGGAGTAGGACCGAGACAGTGTCGGTTGGAGCTTTCTTT
.,.,TRBV3-1/TRBV3-2,TRBJ1-2,CASSLREAMSVGGYTF,TGTGCCAGCAGCCTCAGGGAAGCCATGTCGGTTGGGGGCTACACCTTC
TRBD2,once,TRBV19,TRBJ2-5,CASNPPRLAETGGRETQYF,TGTGCCAGTAACCCCCCCCGACTAGCGGAAACGGGAGGGAGAGAGACCCAGTACTTC
.,.,TRBV18,TRBJ2-1,CASSLRQEVRNEQFF,TGTGCCAGCTCACTCCGACAGGAGGTTAGGAATGAGCAGTTCTTC
TRBD2,.,TRBV13,TRBJ2-7,CARVSGLAGESYEQYF,TGTGCCAGGGTTTCGGGACTAGCGGGAGAATCCTACGAGCAGTACTTC
TRBD1,.,TRBV10-3,TRBJ1-4,CAISDGTGLEKLFF,TGTGCCATCAGTGATGGGACAGGCCTTGAAAAACTGTTTTTT
TRBD2,few,TRBV5-4,TRBJ2-7,CASSLLAGGPGNEQYF,TGTGCCAGCAGCTTACTAGCGGGAGGGCCTGGTAACGAGCAGTACTTC
TRBD1,.,TRBV28,TRBJ2-7,CASTRDSSYEQYF,TGTGCCAGCACCCGGGACAGCTCCTACGAGCAGTACTTC